This entry lists 5 T cell receptor beta chains sequenced from one sample in a study of HIV-infected children after antiretroviral therapy interruption. Described treatment: PENTA 11 planned treatment interruption arm or continuous ART arm. A 3' RACE protocol on RNA, with unique molecular identifiers, produced the TCR library. One entry per CDR3 protein results from TCRdb running MiXCR on the 3' RACE reads. Of about 89,000 distinct CDR3 sequences listed, less than 7% are singletons. The material sequenced was CD45RA+ CD4+ T cells from PBMCs, pooled from several time points, taken from a donor given antiretroviral therapy, either interrupted or continuous. Documented subset: naive CD4+ CD45RA+ CD45RO- T cells. These receptors all come from a pool of human donors with HIV.

This clonotype was seen at least ten times. The J gene is TRBJ2-3, the V gene TRBV7-2, with D tentatively TRBD1 (6 bases). V was cut by 5 bases and J by 7 bases, with 10 bases left in between. Germline V gene lookup returns CDR1 SGHTA and CDR2 FQGNSA. This CDR3 comprises 12 residues. The CDR3 protein is CASSQGTNTQYF. As DNA, the CDR3 is TGTGCCAGCAGCCAAGGGACAAATACGCAGTATTTT.

J is TRBJ1-1 and V is TRBV20-1, with a possible D match to TRBD1 (5 bases). The CDR3 runs to 12 residues. Germline CDR1 reads DFQATT; CDR2 reads SNEGSKA (reference sequence). The CDR3, as DNA: TGCAGCGTAGTCCAGGGGAACACTGAAGCTTTCTTT. It encodes CSVVQGNTEAFF.

The CDR3 DNA reads as TGCGCCAGCAGTGATTACAGGGACTATGGCTACACCTTC. It specifies CASSDYRDYGYTF. The chain links TRBV10-1 to TRBJ1-2; D might be TRBD1 (6 bases). From germline, CDR1 is WNHNN and CDR2 SYGVQD (reference sequence). CDR3 length equals 13 residues. The ends were cut back, 3 bases at V and 3 bases at J, with 8 bases in the middle.

This clonotype was seen ten or more times. The rearrangement uses TRBV7-2 and TRBJ2-7, with 7 bases identical to TRBD1. With V trimmed by 1 base and J by 3 bases, 6 bases remained unmatched. The CDR3 totals 15 residues. The germline gives CDR1 SGHTA, CDR2 FQGNSA. The CDR3 is CASSLGDSSVYEQYF. The DNA of the CDR3 is TGTGCCAGCAGCTTAGGGGACAGCTCGGTCTACGAGCAGTACTTC.

This chain uses TRBV5-1 with TRBJ1-1; D call uncertain. V lost 1 base, J lost 0 bases, and 10 bases lay in between. There are 15 residues in the CDR3. Germline CDR1 SGHRS, CDR2 YFSETQ. The CDR3 nucleotides are TGCGCCAGCAGCTTGAACAGTATGATGAACACTGAAGCTTTCTTT. Its protein product is CASSLNSMMNTEAFF.